This T cell receptor (beta chain) was identified during a study of T cell responses to AZD1222 COVID-19 vaccine. In the case of this clone: What it binds is not known.

With 4 bases clipped from V and 1 base from J, the junction kept 3 bases outside the gene matches. Germline CDR1 and CDR2: ENHRY and SYGVKD. There are 15 residues in the CDR3. Data came from immunoSEQ multiplex PCR; TCRdb stores just in-frame clones and leaves some out. There are about 120,000 clones in the sample; 85% to 95% occur only once, and roughly 1.6% lies in the top ten. Findings and caveats of the study: Spike-specific TCR breadth and depth grew following two AZD1222 doses.

This clonotype was sampled from an adult who received the AZD1222 COVID-19 vaccine. The starting material was peripheral blood, obtained 28 days after the second AZD1222 dose. The chain is built from TRBV10-3 and TRBJ1-1, with 10 bases identical to TRBD1. CDR3 in DNA: TGTGCCATCAGTGGGGGGGACAGGGGGAACACTGAAGCTTTCTTT. Translating gives CAISGGDRGNTEAFF.